This T cell receptor (beta chain) was sequenced for a study of human thymus T cells (TCRdb year 2020). Context from the whole study: TCR alpha and beta repertoires from about 8 infant thymus samples and a few related peripheral blood samples were characterized in the study. Donor ages ranged from about 6 to 250 days, and the cohort comprised more than 5 male and a couple of female infants.

Thymus tissue was collected as surgical resects that were removed during corrective cardiac surgery. Immunologically healthy infants undergoing open corrective cardiac surgery for congenital heart defects in Finland were used as donors. Thymocytes were released mechanically from tissue and stored at -70 °C as pellets of about 8.5-31 million cells. Genomic DNA was extracted from frozen cell pellets with a QIAsymphony instrument. TCRB and TCRAD loci were amplified from a standardized quantity of quality-controlled genomic DNA using the immunoSEQ multiplex PCR assay. The amplicons covered the V(D)J region and were long enough to include the CDR3 and to identify the V and J genes. The amplicons were sequenced on an Illumina platform via the commercial immunoSEQ service. The original pipeline was this. Corrections for primer bias and sequencing errors followed previously described methods, while TCRAD and TCRB definitions were based on the IMGT database. Repertoires were analysed with immunoSEQ Analyzer 3.0 and VDJTools, covering basic statistics, V/J segment usage, diversity estimates, rarefaction and pairwise overlap. Diversity was estimated with Chao1, ChaoE, Efron-Thisted, Shannon and inverse Simpson indices, and also on datasets down-sampled to the smallest sample. Repertoire overlap was determined by strict matching of CDR3 nucleotide sequence, V gene and J gene, and Jaccard-based multidimensional scaling clustering was applied. TCRdb mirrors the immuneACCESS table, restricted to in-frame sequences. Some clones are absent from its copies; in checked studies, under half trace to an unresolved V gene, and the reason for the others is unknown. Clone size and the V and J calls come from that table; the DNA yielded D and trimming. The table for this sample lists 86,000 or so clones; about 96% of them were counted only once. Roughly 0.03% of the sample is taken by the ten largest.

The CDR3, cysteine through phenylalanine, is 18 amino acids long. CDR3 DNA only is kept here, 54 bases in frame from base 1. For CDR1 and CDR2, the germline V gene lists SGHAT and FQNNGV. Trimming removed 0 bases from V and 7 bases from J; the gene matches leave 14 bases unexplained. Here is what the overall study found, with its caveats: On average, thymus samples yielded roughly 770,000 unique TCRB clonotypes, whereas blood samples yielded about 80,000. According to the related research, thymic TCR repertoires were highly overlapping among unrelated individuals. Both the thymic and the peripheral blood repertoires appeared to show biased V and J gene segment usage.

Comment on this clone: Its antigen is currently not known. Base quality data are lacking; no much larger clone is found one base away.

Sequenced material: thymus tissue. Recombination linked TRBV11-2 to TRBJ2-1; a stretch of 8 junction bases matches TRBD2. The sequence was obtained from a boy younger than two with a congenital heart defect but otherwise immunologically healthy. CDR3 region: CASSLEAVAASGPNEQFF. The bases read TGTGCCAGCAGCTTAGAAGCCGTTGCGGCTAGCGGGCCTAATGAGCAGTTCTTC.